This is a list of T cell receptor beta chains from one sample in a study of early T cells in non-severe SARS-CoV-2 infection. MiXCR, applied by TCRdb to the 5' RACE reads, yields one record per CDR3 protein. Here the sample spans about 110,000 distinct CDR3 sequences, 9% to 13% being singletons. The sequenced sample was whole blood. These TCRs come from an adult who was a healthcare worker with PCR-confirmed SARS-CoV-2 infection or an uninfected control (not recorded which). Each CDR3 is given with its conserved first and last residue. A D gene is named only where the DNA matches it firmly. Only some rows state a clone size, as once, few, many or a class for expanded clones.

CSAREDQHEQFF,TGCAGTGCCAGGGAGGACCAACATGAGCAGTTCTTC,few,TRBV20-1,.,TRBJ2-1
CAISERPDSYEQYF,TGTGCCATCAGTGAGCGCCCCGACTCCTACGAGCAGTACTTC,few,TRBV10-3,.,TRBJ2-7
CASSMGLAGLDEQFF,TGTGCCAGCAGTATGGGACTAGCGGGATTGGATGAGCAGTTCTTC,many,TRBV11-2,TRBD2,TRBJ2-1
CASSGSTSGGELFF,TGTGCCAGCAGCGGATCGACTAGCGGCGGGGAGCTGTTTTTT,.,TRBV14,TRBD2,TRBJ2-2
CASSPRGGANTGELFF,TGTGCCAGCAGCCCACGTGGGGGGGCGAACACCGGGGAGCTGTTTTTT,.,TRBV11-2,TRBD2,TRBJ2-2
CSVLDLTYEQYF,TGCAGCGTTCTGGACTTAACCTACGAGCAGTACTTC,.,TRBV29-1,.,TRBJ2-7
CASSPLSGEQYF,TGTGCCAGCTCACCACTGTCGGGCGAGCAGTACTTC,.,TRBV18,.,TRBJ2-7
CSAALGNGNQPQHF,TGCAGTGCTGCCCTCGGGAATGGCAATCAGCCCCAGCATTTT,few,TRBV20-1,.,TRBJ1-5
CASSFAGQPTSNQPQHF,TGTGCCAGCAGTTTCGCCGGACAGCCAACTTCCAATCAGCCCCAGCATTTT,.,TRBV27,.,TRBJ1-5
CASRDSRPATDTQYF,TGTGCCAGCAGGGATTCGAGACCAGCCACAGATACGCAGTATTTT,many,TRBV6-1,.,TRBJ2-3
CASSSSTGSYGYTF,TGTGCCAGTAGTAGTTCGACTGGAAGCTATGGCTACACCTTC,many,TRBV19,.,TRBJ1-2
CSAFNRGQGTGELFF,TGCAGTGCTTTCAACAGGGGGCAAGGCACCGGGGAGCTGTTTTTT,few,TRBV20-1,TRBD1,TRBJ2-2
CASSLGAEANYGYTF,TGCGCCAGCAGCTTGGGGGCGGAAGCTAACTATGGCTACACCTTC,many,TRBV5-1,.,TRBJ1-2